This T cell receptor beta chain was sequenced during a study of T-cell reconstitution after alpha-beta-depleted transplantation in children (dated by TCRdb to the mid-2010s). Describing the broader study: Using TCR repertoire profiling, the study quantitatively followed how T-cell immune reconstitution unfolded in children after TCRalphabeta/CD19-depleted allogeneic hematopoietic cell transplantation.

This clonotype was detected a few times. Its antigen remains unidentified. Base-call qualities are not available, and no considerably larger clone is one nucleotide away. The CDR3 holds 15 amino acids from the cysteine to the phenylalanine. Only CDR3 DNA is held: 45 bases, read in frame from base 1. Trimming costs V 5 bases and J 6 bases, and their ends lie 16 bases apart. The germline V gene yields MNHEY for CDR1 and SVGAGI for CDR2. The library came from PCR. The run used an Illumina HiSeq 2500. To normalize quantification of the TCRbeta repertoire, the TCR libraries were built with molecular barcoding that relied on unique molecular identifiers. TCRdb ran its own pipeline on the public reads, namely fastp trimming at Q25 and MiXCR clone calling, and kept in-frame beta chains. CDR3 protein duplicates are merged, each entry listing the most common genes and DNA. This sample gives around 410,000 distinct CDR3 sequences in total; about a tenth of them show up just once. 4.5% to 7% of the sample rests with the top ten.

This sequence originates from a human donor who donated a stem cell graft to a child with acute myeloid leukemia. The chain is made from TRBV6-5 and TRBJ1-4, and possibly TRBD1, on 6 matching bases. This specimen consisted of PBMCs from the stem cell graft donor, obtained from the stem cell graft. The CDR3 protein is CASSHPGVGDEKLFF. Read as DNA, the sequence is TGTGCCAGCAGTCACCCAGGGGTGGGAGATGAAAAACTGTTTTTT.